The 17 T cell receptor beta chains below come from one sample, sequenced in a study of blood T cell repertoires in COVID-19 (dated by TCRdb to the early 2020s). The library was generated by the immunoSEQ multiplex PCR assay. Here the immuneACCESS table is served through TCRdb, limited to in-frame sequences with V and J called. Missing clones are a known gap in these copies; in checked studies unresolved V genes cover under half, and the rest lacks a known reason. The sample table holds approximately 160,000 clones, of which about 92% were seen once. Roughly a sixth of the sample is in the top ten clones. Sequenced material: peripheral blood. The receptors were gathered from a man aged 60 to 69 with active or convalescent COVID-19.

The V gene is TRBV19, the J gene TRBJ1-1, with a possible D match to TRBD1 (5 bases). V shed 6 bases and J shed 0 bases, with 14 bases lying between them. The germline gives CDR1 LNHDA, CDR2 SQIVND (reference sequence). This CDR3 is 15 amino acids long. The CDR3 nucleotides read TGTGCCAGTAGCAGAACGACAGTAATGAACACTGAAGCTTTCTTT. Amino acids: CASSRTTVMNTEAFF. Full variable domain (outside the CDR3, taken from reference TRBV19 and TRBJ1-1): DGGITQSPKYLFRKEGQNVTLSCEQNLNHDAMYWYRQDPGQGLRLIYYSQIVNDFQKGDIAEGYSVSREKKESFPLTVTSAQKNPTAFYLCASSRTTVMNTEAFFGQGTRLTVV.

The rearrangement joins TRBV7-2 to TRBJ2-7; possibly TRBD1 for D (6 bases). Trimming pared 2 bases from V and 0 bases from J, leaving 14 bases between. From germline, CDR1 is SGHTA and CDR2 FQGNSA. The CDR3 totals 16 residues. The CDR3 protein is CASSLTSPGDSYEQYF. The CDR3 DNA is TGTGCCAGCAGCTTAACGTCGCCAGGGGACTCCTACGAGCAGTACTTC.

The V call is TRBV3-1 (or the pseudogene TRBV3-2), the J call TRBJ2-1, with 9 bases fitting TRBD2. The CDR3 has 13 amino acids. The germline CDR1 and CDR2 sequences are LGHDT and YNNKEL (reference sequence). With V trimmed by 6 bases and J by 7 bases, 4 bases remained unmatched. The CDR3 reads CASSGTSLNEQFF. The CDR3 DNA follows: TGTGCCAGCAGTGGGACTAGCTTAAATGAGCAGTTCTTC.

The chain uses TRBV5-1 and TRBJ2-7; D ambiguous. The germline V and J ends were trimmed by 5 bases and 2 bases, with 5 bases remaining between them. The CDR3 extends over 11 amino acids. Germline values: CDR1 SGHRS, CDR2 YFSETQ. The CDR3 DNA is TGCGCCAGCAGGGGCGCCTACGAGCAGTACTTC. This codes for CASRGAYEQYF. Complete variable domain (other parts from reference TRBV5-1 and TRBJ2-7): KAGVTQTPRYLIKTRGQQVTLSCSPISGHRSVSWYQQTPGQGLQFLFEYFSETQRNKGNFPGRFSGRQFSNSRSEMNVSTLELGDSALYLCASRGAYEQYFGPGTRLTVT.

The chain recombines TRBV11-2 with TRBJ2-1; 15 positions match TRBD2. Losses at the gene ends were 4 bases for V and 7 bases for J; bases not matched to a gene: 11. This CDR3 has 18 amino acids. Germline CDR1 reads SGHAT; CDR2 reads FQNNGV. The CDR3 nucleotides are TGTGCCAGCAGCTCTCCCCGAGGACTAGCGGGAGGGGGTAATGAGCAGTTCTTC. Its translation is CASSSPRGLAGGGNEQFF.

The V gene is TRBV6-1, the J gene TRBJ2-5; TRBD2 might be the D (6 bases). Trimming stripped 3 bases from V and 5 bases from J, with 10 bases between. Germline V gene data show CDR1 as MNHNS and CDR2 as SASEGT. The CDR3 has 13 residues. DNA for the CDR3: TGTGCCAGCAGTGATCGGGGGTGGGAGACCCAGTACTTC. The encoded protein is CASSDRGWETQYF.

The rearrangement joins TRBV20-1 to TRBJ1-2, with D unclear. The CDR3 has 11 residues. CDR1 and CDR2 from the germline V gene are DFQATT and SNEGSKA (reference sequence). V dropped 4 bases and J dropped 4 bases, with 7 bases sitting between them. In DNA, the CDR3 is TGCAGTGCTACCGTCCTCTATGGCTACACCTTC. This codes for CSATVLYGYTF.

A single count supports this clone. The chain carries TRBV30 and TRBJ2-3; TRBD2 matches 8 bases. This CDR3 contains 14 residues. Trimming removed 2 bases from V and 6 bases from J; junction bases left unmatched: 7. In germline, CDR1 is GTSNPN, CDR2 SVGIG (reference sequence). The CDR3 nucleotides are TGTGCCTGGAGTTTCCGAGCGGGAGTGGATACGCAGTATTTT. Its protein product is CAWSFRAGVDTQYF.

In this sample, this clone turned up once. The J gene is TRBJ1-3, the V gene TRBV29-1; D call uncertain. The CDR3 covers 13 residues. The ends were cut back, 1 base at V and 5 bases at J, with 9 bases in the middle. Germline lookup yields CDR1 SQVTM and CDR2 ANQGSEA. In DNA, the CDR3 is TGCAGCGTTGAAGCAGATGCCCGAAACACCATATATTTT. It codes for CSVEADARNTIYF.

The J gene is TRBJ2-1, the V gene TRBV9, with 11 bases fitting TRBD2. The CDR3 is made up of 15 amino acids. Germline lookup yields CDR1 SGDLS and CDR2 YYNGEE. J gave up 4 bases and V 4 bases, and 4 bases lay outside the gene matches. As DNA, the CDR3 is TGTGCCAGCAGCCCCCCTAGCGGGGGGTACAATGAGCAGTTCTTC. Its translation is CASSPPSGGYNEQFF.

This clone was picked up one time. The chain recombines TRBV5-1 with TRBJ1-4, with D unclear. V gave up 2 bases and J gave up 6 bases, with 11 bases separating them. Per the germline V gene, CDR1 is SGHRS and CDR2 is YFSETQ. The CDR3 is 14 residues long. CDR3 nucleotides: TGCGCCAGCAGCTTCAACCTCCGCGATGAAAAACTGTTTTTT. It yields the protein CASSFNLRDEKLFF.

The chain combines TRBV11-3 with TRBJ2-7, with 8 bases matching TRBD1. Germline CDR1 SGHNT, CDR2 YENEEA. J lost 3 bases, V lost 4 bases, and 8 bases had no gene match. The length of the CDR3 is 15 residues. In DNA form, the CDR3 reads TGTGCCAGCAGCTCTGGTGGGGACAGGTTCTACGAGCAGTACTTC. It yields the protein CASSSGGDRFYEQYF.

In DNA form, the CDR3 reads TGCGCCAGCAGCTTGGTGGTTGGAGGGAACTATGGCTACACCTTC. It specifies CASSLVVGGNYGYTF. This chain joins TRBV5-1 and TRBJ1-2; D unclear. CDR3 length equals 15 residues. Germline V lookup: CDR1 SGHRS, CDR2 YFSETQ. Trimming removed 0 bases from V and 2 bases from J, with 11 bases in between.

This clone was seen only once. The rearrangement links TRBV7-8 to TRBJ2-1, with 7 positions matching TRBD2. V dropped 5 bases and J dropped 7; count of bases not matched to a gene: 11. Per the germline V gene, CDR1 is SGHVS and CDR2 is FQNEAQ. The CDR3 consists of 15 residues. For the CDR3, the DNA is TGTGCCAGCAGCCTCATCCGGGACTACTTTAATGAGCAGTTCTTC. Encoded protein: CASSLIRDYFNEQFF.

The J gene is TRBJ1-2, the V gene TRBV19; TRBD1 aligns across 11 bases. CDR1 is LNHDA and CDR2 is SQIVND in the germline V gene (reference sequence). V was pared by 5 bases and J by 4 bases, with 6 bases of the junction left unmatched. The CDR3 is 15 residues long. The CDR3 loop is CASSSGQGAVYGYTF. CDR3 coding DNA: TGTGCCAGTAGTTCCGGACAGGGGGCGGTCTATGGCTACACCTTC.

The chain combines TRBV7-2 with TRBJ2-1; 9 positions agree with TRBD2. From germline, CDR1 is SGHTA and CDR2 FQGNSA. The CDR3 consists of 16 residues. The V gene end was trimmed by 6 bases and the J gene end by 5 bases; junction bases not matched to a gene: 11. CDR3 coding DNA: TGTGCCAGCAGAACCATAAGCGGGGGGACCGACAATGAGCAGTTCTTC. It codes for CASRTISGGTDNEQFF.

This sequence joins TRBV5-1 and TRBJ2-2; TRBD1 matches at 10 bases. The junction had 8 bases not matched to a gene; V was cut back by 2 bases and J by 1 base. Germline V gene lookup returns CDR1 SGHRS and CDR2 YFSETQ. This CDR3 has 18 residues. CDR3 protein: CASSLGRQGALNTGELFF. CDR3 coding DNA: TGCGCCAGCAGCTTAGGTCGACAGGGGGCCTTGAACACCGGGGAGCTGTTTTTT.